Presented here are 14 T cell receptor beta chains from one specimen sequenced in a study of blood T cell repertoires in COVID-19. Using immunoSEQ multiplex PCR, the repertoire was profiled, and TCRdb retains in-frame clones only, with some absent. Of 95,000 to 110,000 clones in the sample, approximately 80% were seen once. The specimen was peripheral blood. These receptors all come from a man aged 55-75 years with acute or convalescent COVID-19.

The chain combines TRBV19 with TRBJ2-5, with TRBD1 matching over 9 bases. Germline-derived CDR1 and CDR2 are LNHDA and SQIVND (reference sequence). With 3 bases clipped from V and 2 bases from J, the junction kept 1 base outside the gene matches. The CDR3 length is 14 residues. CDR3 in amino acids: CASSIGTGQETQYF. The CDR3 nucleotides are TGTGCCAGTAGTATTGGGACAGGGCAAGAGACCCAGTACTTC.

The rearrangement links TRBV3-1 (or the pseudogene TRBV3-2) to TRBJ1-1; perhaps TRBD1 as D (5 bases). This CDR3 has 15 amino acids. The V end was cut by 1 base, the J end by 1 base, with 10 bases between. Germline CDR1 and CDR2: LGHDT and YNNKEL (reference sequence). The CDR3 sequence is CASSQVAQGNTEAFF. For the CDR3, the DNA is TGTGCCAGCAGCCAAGTGGCCCAGGGGAACACTGAAGCTTTCTTT.

CDR3 residues: CASSFRSSYEQYF. CDR3 nucleotide sequence: TGTGCCAGCAGTTTTCGGAGCTCCTACGAGCAGTACTTC. The chain uses TRBV28 and TRBJ2-7; no clear D gene. CDR3 length: 13 residues. Between the trimmed V and J ends, which lost 3 bases and 0 bases, there was a span of 6 bases. CDR1 and CDR2 (germline): MDHEN, SYDVKM.

The CDR3 coding sequence is TGCGCCACGAAGGGGGAGGGGTCCTACAATGAGCAGTTCTTC. Its protein product is CATKGEGSYNEQFF. V and J are TRBV5-1 and TRBJ2-1; TRBD2 might be the D (7 bases). CDR1 SGHRS and CDR2 YFSETQ come from the germline V gene. The CDR3 is 14 amino acids. Trimming pared 9 bases from V and 1 base from J, leaving 14 bases between.

This clone came up once. The gene calls are TRBV28 and TRBJ2-2, with a weak D call TRBD2 (6 bases). Germline-derived CDR1 and CDR2 are MDHEN and SYDVKM. The CDR3 has 14 residues. The V end lost 8 bases, the J end lost 2 bases, and 12 bases lay between the germline ends. The CDR3 sequence: CASAGPTNTGELFF. The DNA for the CDR3 is TGTGCCAGCGCGGGACCGACTAACACCGGGGAGCTGTTTTTT. The entire variable domain, with the rest obtained from reference TRBV28 and TRBJ2-2, is as follows: DVKVTQSSRYLVKRTGEKVFLECVQDMDHENMFWYRQDPGLGLRLIYFSYDVKMKEKGDIPEGYSVSREKKERFSLILESASTNQTSMYLCASAGPTNTGELFFGEGSRLTVL.

The chain carries TRBV5-1 and TRBJ2-2; D not resolved. Trimming cost V 1 base and J 2 bases, with 3 bases left between them. This CDR3 contains 13 residues. CDR1 and CDR2 (germline): SGHRS, YFSETQ. The chain's CDR3 is CASSLLNTGELFF. The CDR3 DNA sequence: TGCGCCAGCAGCTTGCTTAACACCGGGGAGCTGTTTTTT.

This rearrangement joins TRBV5-1 to TRBJ1-2, with 9 bases fitting TRBD1. The CDR3 spans 14 residues. The V gene's germline CDR1 is SGHRS and CDR2 YFSETQ. With V trimmed by 1 base and J by 12 bases, 10 bases remained unmatched. The CDR3 loop is CASSLRGQGLHNTF. The CDR3 bases are TGCGCCAGCAGCTTGAGAGGACAGGGGCTTCATAACACCTTC. The entire variable domain, with the rest obtained from reference TRBV5-1 and TRBJ1-2, is as follows: KAGVTQTPRYLIKTRGQQVTLSCSPISGHRSVSWYQQTPGQGLQFLFEYFSETQRNKGNFPGRFSGRQFSNSRSEMNVSTLELGDSALYLCASSLRGQGLHNTFGSGTRLTVV.

This clone has only one observation. J is TRBJ1-1 and V is TRBV5-5; 7 bases fit TRBD1. Germline loops: CDR1 SGHKS, CDR2 YYEKEE (reference sequence). This CDR3 is built from 14 residues. V shed 4 bases, J shed 8 bases, and the junction held 11 bases outside the gene matches. The CDR3 loop reads CASSPDRDHPEAFF. CDR3 nucleotides: TGTGCCAGCAGCCCCGACAGGGATCACCCAGAAGCTTTCTTT. Using reference TRBV5-5 and TRBJ1-1 for the parts outside the CDR3, the full variable domain is DAGVTQSPTHLIKTRGQQVTLRCSPISGHKSVSWYQQVLGQGPQFIFQYYEKEERGRGNFPDRFSARQFPNYSSELNVNALLLGDSALYLCASSPDRDHPEAFFGQGTRLTVV.

This clone was seen a handful of times. The rearrangement uses TRBV5-4 and TRBJ1-1; 12 bases map to TRBD1. V was pared by 3 bases and J by 4 bases, with 4 bases of the junction left unmatched. This CDR3 is 15 amino acids long. CDR1 and CDR2 (germline): SGHNT, YYREEE (reference sequence). CDR3 bases: TGTGCCAGCAGCTGGGGACAGGGGGCTGTCACTGAAGCTTTCTTT. Amino acids: CASSWGQGAVTEAFF.

The V call is TRBV5-8, the J call TRBJ2-3, with 8 nucleotides matching TRBD1. After removal of 1 base from V and 6 bases from J, the junction contained 7 bases not matched to a gene. Germline CDR1 SGHTS, CDR2 YDEGEE. The CDR3 runs to 15 residues. The CDR3 protein is CASSLFQGASDTQYF. CDR3 coding DNA: TGTGCCAGCAGCTTGTTCCAGGGGGCGTCCGATACGCAGTATTTT.

DNA of the CDR3: TGTGCCAGCAGTCTTCTAGGAACAGGCGGAGAGACCCAGTACTTC. This sequence encodes CASSLLGTGGETQYF. The chain combines TRBV11-1 with TRBJ2-5, with D perhaps matching TRBD1 (5 bases). The V end was cut by 6 bases, the J end by 4 bases, with 18 bases between. In germline, CDR1 is SGHAT, CDR2 FQDESV (reference sequence). The CDR3 extends over 15 amino acids. The variable domain in full, with the rest retrieved from reference TRBV11-1 and TRBJ2-5, is EAEVAQSPRYKITEKSQAVAFWCDPISGHATLYWYRQILGQGPELLVQFQDESVVDDSQLPKDRFSAERLKGVDSTLKIQPAELGDSAMYLCASSLLGTGGETQYFGPGTRLLVL.

The V call is TRBV2, the J call TRBJ2-7; 11 nucleotides line up with TRBD2. The CDR3 runs to 17 residues. Germline CDR1 SNHLY, CDR2 FYNNEI. V dropped 4 bases and J dropped 0; count of bases not matched to a gene: 8. CDR3 sequence reads: CASSVPSGRLSSYEQYF. The DNA of the CDR3 is TGTGCCAGCAGTGTTCCTAGCGGGAGGCTAAGCTCCTACGAGCAGTACTTC.

J is TRBJ1-2 and V is TRBV24-1, with D uncertain. This CDR3 contains 17 residues. Germline V gene sequence: CDR1 KGHDR, CDR2 SFDVKD. Trimming left V 3 bases short and J 3 bases short, with 19 bases between. The CDR3 DNA is TGTGCCACCAGTGATCCCCCCCGGATTTCCGGGGACTATGGCTACACCTTC. Protein: CATSDPPRISGDYGYTF.

This clone appeared a single time. The chain employs TRBV27 and TRBJ2-1; TRBD1 aligns across 12 bases. This CDR3 contains 16 residues. CDR1 and CDR2 from the germline V gene are MNHEY and SMNVEV (reference sequence). V shed 4 bases and J 10 bases; nucleotides not matched to a gene: 11. The CDR3: CASSSSGQGARGEQFF. CDR3 sequence (DNA): TGTGCCAGCAGTTCATCGGGACAGGGGGCGCGAGGGGAGCAGTTCTTC.